Sequencing of this TCR beta chain was carried out in a study of blood T cell repertoires in COVID-19. Assay used: immunoSEQ multiplex PCR; TCRdb lists only in-frame clones, some missing. The sample carries fewer than 200,000 clones, about 86% recorded once. The CDR3 is 17 residues long. The ends were cut back, 0 bases at V and 0 bases at J, with 12 bases in the middle. Germline lookup yields CDR1 ENHRY and CDR2 SYGVKD. Sequenced sample: PBMCs or T cells enriched from blood (not recorded which). The chain is built from TRBV10-3 and TRBJ2-1; TRBD1 is a possible D gene (5 bases). This receptor was obtained from a woman aged 45-60 years in a cohort exposed to, infected with or recovered from COVID-19 (not recorded which). CDR3 sequence reads: CAISESSGQSSYNEQFF. Here the CDR3 DNA reads TGTGCCATCAGTGAGTCGTCAGGGCAGAGCTCCTACAATGAGCAGTTCTTC.